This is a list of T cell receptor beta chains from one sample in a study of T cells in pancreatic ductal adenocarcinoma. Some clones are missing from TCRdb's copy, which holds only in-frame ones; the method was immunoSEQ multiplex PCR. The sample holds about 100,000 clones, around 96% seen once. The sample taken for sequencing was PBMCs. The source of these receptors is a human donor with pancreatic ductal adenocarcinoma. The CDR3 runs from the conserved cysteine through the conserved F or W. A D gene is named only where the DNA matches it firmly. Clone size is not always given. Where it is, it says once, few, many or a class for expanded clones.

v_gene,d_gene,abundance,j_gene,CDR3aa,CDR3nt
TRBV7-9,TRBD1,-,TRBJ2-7,CASSRRQGNYEQYF,TGTGCCAGCAGCCGTCGACAGGGCAACTACGAGCAGTACTTC
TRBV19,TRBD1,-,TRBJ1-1,CASRTGTGLGGNTEAFF,TGTGCCAGTAGAACCGGGACAGGGTTGGGTGGGAACACTGAAGCTTTCTTT
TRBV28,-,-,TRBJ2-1,CASSLGLRNEQFF,TGTGCCAGCAGTTTGGGCCTACGCAATGAGCAGTTCTTC
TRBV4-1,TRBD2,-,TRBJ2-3,CASSQSGLAGDFADTQYF,TGCGCCAGCAGCCAATCCGGACTAGCGGGGGACTTCGCAGATACGCAGTATTTT
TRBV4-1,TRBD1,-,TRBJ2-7,CASSPGQEAYEQYF,TGCGCCAGCAGCCCAGGACAGGAGGCCTACGAGCAGTACTTC
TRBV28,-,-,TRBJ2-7,CASSSGHHYEQYF,TGTGCCAGCAGTTCTGGGCATCACTACGAGCAGTACTTC
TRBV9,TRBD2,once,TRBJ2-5,CASSDTSGKETQYF,TGTGCCAGCAGCGATACTAGCGGAAAAGAGACCCAGTACTTC
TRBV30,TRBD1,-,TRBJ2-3,CARGQGTDTQYF,TGTGCCCGAGGACAGGGGACAGATACGCAGTATTTT
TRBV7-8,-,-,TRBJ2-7,CASSPQDPSYEQYF,TGTGCCAGCAGCCCACAGGACCCTTCCTACGAGCAGTACTTC
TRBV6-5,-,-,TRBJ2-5,CASSTPGGTQYF,TGTGCCAGCAGTACCCCCGGCGGGACCCAGTACTTC
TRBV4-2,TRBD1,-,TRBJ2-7,CASSQSSNRGRLYEQYF,TGTGCCAGCAGCCAATCTAGTAACAGGGGTCGGCTCTACGAGCAGTACTTC
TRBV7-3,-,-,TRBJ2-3,CASSTGNTDTQYF,TGTGCCAGCAGTACAGGGAACACAGATACGCAGTATTTT
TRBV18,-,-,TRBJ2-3,CASSLSSHWDTQYF,TGTGCCAGCTCCCTCAGTTCTCATTGGGATACGCAGTATTTT
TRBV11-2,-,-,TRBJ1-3,CASSLVTAGNTIYF,TGTGCCAGCAGCTTAGTGACAGCTGGAAACACCATATATTTT
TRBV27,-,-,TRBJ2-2,CASSFLNTGELFF,TGTGCCAGCAGCTTTCTAAACACCGGGGAGCTGTTTTTT
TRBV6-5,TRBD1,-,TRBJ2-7,CASSPDREVEQYF,TGTGCCAGCAGTCCAGACAGGGAAGTTGAGCAGTACTTC
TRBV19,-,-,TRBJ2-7,CASSEEGRKREQYF,TGTGCCAGTAGTGAAGAGGGAAGAAAGCGGGAGCAGTACTTC
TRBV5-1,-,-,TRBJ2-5,CASSFQGGGIKETQYF,TGCGCCAGCAGCTTTCAGGGGGGTGGTATTAAGGAGACCCAGTACTTC
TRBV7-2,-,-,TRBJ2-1,CASSLLPGNEQFF,TGTGCCAGCAGCCTCCTTCCGGGGAATGAGCAGTTCTTC
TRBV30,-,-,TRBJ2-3,CAWSKLERTDTQYF,TGTGCCTGGAGCAAACTAGAAAGGACAGATACGCAGTATTTT
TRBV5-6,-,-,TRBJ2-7,CASSPGVGGYEQYF,TGTGCCAGCAGCCCAGGGGTGGGGGGGTACGAGCAGTACTTC
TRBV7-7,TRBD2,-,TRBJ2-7,CASSSTSGGLGEQYF,TGTGCCAGCAGCTCGACTAGCGGAGGCCTGGGCGAGCAGTACTTC
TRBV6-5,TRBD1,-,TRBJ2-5,CASSTGQGARGTQYF,TGTGCCAGCAGTACGGGACAGGGGGCGCGCGGGACCCAGTACTTC
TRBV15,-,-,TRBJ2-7,CATKTRVYEQYF,TGTGCCACCAAGACCAGGGTATACGAGCAGTACTTC
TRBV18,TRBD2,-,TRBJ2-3,CASSVPGGFSDTQYF,TGTGCCAGCTCGGTACCGGGAGGTTTTTCAGATACGCAGTATTTT
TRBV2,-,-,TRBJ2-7,CASLEGVDIKQYF,TGTGCCAGCCTAGAGGGAGTAGATATCAAGCAGTACTTC
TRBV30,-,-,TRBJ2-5,CAWSRDNIQETQYF,TGTGCCTGGAGTCGAGACAACATACAAGAGACCCAGTACTTC
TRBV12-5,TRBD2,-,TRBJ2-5,CASGPGGPKKETQYF,TGTGCTAGTGGTCCGGGGGGACCGAAGAAAGAGACCCAGTACTTC
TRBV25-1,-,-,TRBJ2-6,CASTEIWGGHVLTF,TGTGCCAGCACCGAAATATGGGGGGGGCATGTCCTGACTTTC
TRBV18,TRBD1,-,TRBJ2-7,CASATGGVYEQYF,TGTGCCAGCGCGACAGGGGGGGTCTACGAGCAGTACTTC
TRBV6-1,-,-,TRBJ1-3,CASSEDAAGENTIYF,TGTGCCAGCAGTGAAGATGCGGCAGGGGAGAACACCATATATTTT
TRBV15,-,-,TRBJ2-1,CATSRDETGEQFF,TGTGCCACCAGCAGAGATGAGACGGGAGAGCAGTTCTTC
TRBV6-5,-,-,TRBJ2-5,CASSPRGETQYF,TGTGCCAGCAGCCCCCGGGGTGAGACCCAGTACTTC
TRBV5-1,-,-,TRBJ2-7,CASRTTVTSYEQYF,TGCGCCAGCAGGACTACAGTAACCTCCTACGAGCAGTACTTC
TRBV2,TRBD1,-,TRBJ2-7,CASSEALGTGGYEQYF,TGTGCCAGCAGTGAAGCGCTTGGGACAGGGGGTTACGAGCAGTACTTC
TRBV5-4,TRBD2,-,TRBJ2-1,CASSPTGGRAGEQFF,TGTGCCAGCAGCCCTACGGGCGGGAGGGCCGGTGAGCAGTTCTTC
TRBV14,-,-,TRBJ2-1,CASSQGLAFEGEQFF,TGTGCCAGCAGCCAAGGTCTAGCGTTCGAAGGTGAGCAGTTCTTC
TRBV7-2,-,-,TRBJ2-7,CASSAVSHTYEQYF,TGTGCCAGCAGCGCGGTGAGCCATACCTACGAGCAGTACTTC
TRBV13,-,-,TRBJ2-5,CASSLGGTYQETQYF,TGTGCCAGCAGCTTAGGAGGGACATACCAAGAGACCCAGTACTTC
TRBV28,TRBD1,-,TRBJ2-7,CASSPGQGYEQYF,TGTGCCAGCAGTCCGGGACAGGGTTACGAGCAGTACTTC
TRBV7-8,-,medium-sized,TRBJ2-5,CASIKASSSGRETQYF,TGTGCCAGCATCAAGGCTAGTAGTAGCGGTCGGGAGACCCAGTACTTC
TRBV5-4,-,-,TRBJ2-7,CASSSIGTSAYEQYF,TGTGCCAGCAGCTCAATTGGGACTTCGGCCTACGAGCAGTACTTC
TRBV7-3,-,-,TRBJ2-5,CASSLSRGETQYF,TGTGCCAGCAGCTTAAGCAGGGGAGAGACCCAGTACTTC
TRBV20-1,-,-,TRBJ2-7,CSASSFEEQYF,TGCAGCGCATCAAGCTTCGAAGAGCAGTACTTC
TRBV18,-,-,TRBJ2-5,CASSLDRGLGTQYF,TGTGCCAGCTCTTTGGACAGAGGTCTAGGGACCCAGTACTTC
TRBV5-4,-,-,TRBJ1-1,CASSFGGARTEAFF,TGTGCCAGCAGCTTCGGCGGGGCGCGGACTGAAGCTTTCTTT
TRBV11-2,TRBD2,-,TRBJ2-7,CASSPGGDNSYEQYF,TGTGCCAGCAGCCCCGGGGGGGACAACTCCTACGAGCAGTACTTC
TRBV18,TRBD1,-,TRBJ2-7,CASSPPGQPYEQYF,TGTGCCAGCTCACCACCGGGACAGCCGTACGAGCAGTACTTC
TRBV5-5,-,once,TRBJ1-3,CASSLVPGYGNTIYF,TGTGCCAGCAGCTTGGTTCCCGGTTATGGAAACACCATATATTTT
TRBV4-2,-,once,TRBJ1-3,CASSQGSLEGSDTIYF,TGTGCCAGCAGCCAGGGTTCTTTGGAGGGATCGGACACCATATATTTT
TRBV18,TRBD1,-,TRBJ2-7,CASSPRDRDYEQYF,TGTGCCAGCTCGCCCCGGGACAGGGACTACGAGCAGTACTTC
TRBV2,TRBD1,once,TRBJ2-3,CAGVRDSDTDTQYF,TGTGCCGGGGTCCGGGACAGCGACACAGATACGCAGTATTTT